The clone carrying this TCR beta chain was seen a handful of times. The antigen remains unidentified. These data originate in a study of response to subunit inactivated influenza vaccine. Whole-study results and caveats: It was the authors' suggestion that each seasonal influenza vaccination recruits few new T cells.

TCRdb used MiXCR to reprocess the RT-PCR reads, holding one entry per CDR3 protein. The data hold 500,000 to 650,000 distinct CDR3 sequences, with 7.6% observed a single time. CDR3 length: 15 residues. Germline CDR1 DFQATT, CDR2 SNEGSKA (reference sequence). Trimming took 2 bases from V and 1 from J, leaving 12 bases between them. The clonotype originates from a man aged 50 to 75 who received an inactivated influenza vaccine. The V gene is TRBV20-1, the J gene TRBJ2-4; tentative D call: TRBD1 (6 bases). This material consisted of PBMCs from blood, taken around 25 months after vaccination. The CDR3 DNA reads as TGCAGTGCTAGAAGGGAGAGGGGGGCCAAAAACATTCAGTACTTC. Translated: CSARRERGAKNIQYF.